Given below is one T cell receptor beta chain in context. This specimen belongs to a study of cytomegalovirus exposure and HLA in healthy donors. Germline V gene sequence: CDR1 SGHNT, CDR2 YYREEE (reference sequence). There are 18 residues in the CDR3. V lost 1 base to trimming and J lost 4 bases; unmatched junction nucleotides: 9. Amplification used 60 Vbeta primers and 13 Jbeta primers. Assay used: immunoSEQ multiplex PCR; TCRdb lists only in-frame clones, some missing. The sample holds about 160,000 clones, 82% seen once. This sequence originates from a girl aged 2-10 years in good health and CMV-seropositive. The rearrangement joins TRBV5-4 to TRBJ2-2, with 11 bases lining up with TRBD2. The sample taken for sequencing was PBMCs. The CDR3 DNA is TGTGCCAGCAGCTTGCGGTCTAGCGGGAGGATGAGCACCGGGGAGCTGTTTTTT. Translating gives CASSLRSSGRMSTGELFF.